These 6 T cell receptor beta chains came from one sample sequenced in a study of radiation and T cells in renal cell carcinoma. The time point: baseline pretreatment blood. Treatment defined: 15 Gy SBRT to primary tumor, nephrectomy 4 weeks later. The table came from immunoSEQ multiplex PCR; TCRdb's copy has only in-frame clones and leaves some out. Among more than 95,000 clones listed, roughly 80% were seen once. Sequencing was performed on blood, taken from a patient whose treatment included radiotherapy and nephrectomy. Receptor source: a woman in her fifties or sixties with renal cell carcinoma.

The chain is built from TRBV19 and TRBJ1-2, with D unresolved. This CDR3 is 14 amino acids long. The V gene lost 5 bases and the J gene lost 7 bases, with 17 bases spanning the gap. The germline V gene encodes CDR1 LNHDA and CDR2 SQIVND (reference sequence). The CDR3 loop reads CASSDREPSSGYTF. In DNA, the CDR3 is TGTGCCAGTAGTGATCGGGAACCCTCTTCTGGCTACACCTTC.

V usage is TRBV2 and J usage is TRBJ2-2; weak D call: TRBD1 (6 bases). CDR1 SNHLY and CDR2 FYNNEI come from the germline V gene. Trimming took 7 bases from V and 6 from J, leaving 12 bases between them. This CDR3 comprises 13 residues. The CDR3 DNA is TGTGCCAGCACAACAGGGAGACCCGGGGAGCTGTTTTTT. Translation gives CASTTGRPGELFF.

The rearrangement joins TRBV19 to TRBJ1-5; D is unclear. From germline, CDR1 is LNHDA and CDR2 SQIVND (reference sequence). The CDR3 spans 15 residues. V shed 2 bases and J shed 11 bases, with 19 bases lying between them. CDR3 residues: CASSISAGGLEAQHF. The CDR3 nucleotides read TGTGCCAGTAGTATATCAGCAGGTGGGTTAGAAGCCCAGCATTTT.

V and J are TRBV9 and TRBJ2-1, with D unresolved. Trimming removed 0 bases at V and 7 bases at J, with 14 bases between. Germline V lookup: CDR1 SGDLS, CDR2 YYNGEE. The CDR3 covers 15 residues. The DNA for the CDR3 is TGTGCCAGCAGCGTAGGCCTAGTGGTAGATAATGAGCAGTTCTTC. It specifies CASSVGLVVDNEQFF. Full variable domain (rest looked up from reference TRBV9 and TRBJ2-1): DSGVTQTPKHLITATGQRVTLRCSPRSGDLSVYWYQQSLDQGLQFLIQYYNGEERAKGNILERFSAQQFPDLHSELNLSSLELGDSALYFCASSVGLVVDNEQFFGPGTRLTVL.

The rearrangement uses TRBV28 and TRBJ2-2; 7 nucleotides match TRBD2. This CDR3 is built from 14 residues. Germline CDR1 is MDHEN and CDR2 is SYDVKM. Trimming cost V 7 bases and J 3 bases; bases outside gene matches: 5. CDR3 nucleotide sequence: TGTGCCAGCACCGCAGCGGGGCACACCGGGGAGCTGTTTTTT. This sequence encodes CASTAAGHTGELFF.

V is TRBV6-1 and J is TRBJ2-5; tentative D call: TRBD1 (6 bases). V gave up 3 bases and J gave up 2 bases, with 13 bases separating them. CDR3 length: 15 amino acids. CDR1 is MNHNS, CDR2 SASEGT, per germline. The CDR3 spells CASSDNLGQQETQYF. The DNA of the CDR3 is TGTGCCAGCAGTGATAACCTTGGACAGCAAGAGACCCAGTACTTC.